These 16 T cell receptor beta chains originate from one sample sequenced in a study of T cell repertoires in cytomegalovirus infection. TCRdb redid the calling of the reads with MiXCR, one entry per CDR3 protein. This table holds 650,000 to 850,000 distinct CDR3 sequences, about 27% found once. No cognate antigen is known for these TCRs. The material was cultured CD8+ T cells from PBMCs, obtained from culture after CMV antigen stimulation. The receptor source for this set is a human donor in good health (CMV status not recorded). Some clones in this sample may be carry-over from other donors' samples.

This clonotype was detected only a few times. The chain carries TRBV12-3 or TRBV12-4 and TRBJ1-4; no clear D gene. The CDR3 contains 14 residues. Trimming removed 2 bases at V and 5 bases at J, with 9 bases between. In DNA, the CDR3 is TGTGCCAGCAGTTTAACCAGCCGAAATGAAAAACTGTTTTTT. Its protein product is CASSLTSRNEKLFF.

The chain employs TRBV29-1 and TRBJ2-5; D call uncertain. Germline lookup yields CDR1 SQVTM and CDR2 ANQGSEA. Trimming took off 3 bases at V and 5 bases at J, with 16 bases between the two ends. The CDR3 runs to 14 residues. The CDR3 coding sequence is TGCAGCGTTGAGGGCCTTCCCGACTGGGAGACCCAGTACTTC. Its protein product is CSVEGLPDWETQYF.

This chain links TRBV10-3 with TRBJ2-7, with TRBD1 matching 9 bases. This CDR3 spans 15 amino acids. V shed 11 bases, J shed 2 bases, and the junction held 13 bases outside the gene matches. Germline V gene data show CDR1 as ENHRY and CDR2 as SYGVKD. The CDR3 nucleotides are TGTGCCGCCGCCTCCCCCGGGACAGGGCCCTACGAGCAGTACTTC. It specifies CAAASPGTGPYEQYF.

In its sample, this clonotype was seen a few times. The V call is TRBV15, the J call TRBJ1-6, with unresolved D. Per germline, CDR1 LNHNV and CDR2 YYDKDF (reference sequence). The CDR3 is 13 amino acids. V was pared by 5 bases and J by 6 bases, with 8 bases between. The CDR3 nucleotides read TGTGCCACCAGCTCTCCCGGTAATTCACCCCTCCACTTT. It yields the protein CATSSPGNSPLHF.

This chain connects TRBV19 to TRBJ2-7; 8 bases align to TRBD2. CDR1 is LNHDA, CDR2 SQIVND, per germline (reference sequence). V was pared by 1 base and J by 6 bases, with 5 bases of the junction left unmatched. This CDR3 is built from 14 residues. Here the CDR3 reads CASSIVAGSAEQYV. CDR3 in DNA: TGTGCCAGTAGTATAGTAGCGGGGTCTGCCGAGCAGTACGTC.

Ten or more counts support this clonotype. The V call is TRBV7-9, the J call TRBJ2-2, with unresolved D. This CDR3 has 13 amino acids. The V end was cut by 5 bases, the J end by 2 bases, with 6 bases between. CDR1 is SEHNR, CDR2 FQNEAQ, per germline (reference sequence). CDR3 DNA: TGTGCCAGCAGCGCTTTAAACACCGGGGAGCTGTTTTTT. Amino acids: CASSALNTGELFF.

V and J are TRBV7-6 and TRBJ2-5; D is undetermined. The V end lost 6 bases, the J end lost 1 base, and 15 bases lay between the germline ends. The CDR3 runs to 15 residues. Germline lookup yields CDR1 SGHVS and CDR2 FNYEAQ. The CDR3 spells CASRSHAGSQETQYF. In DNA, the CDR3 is TGTGCCAGCAGAAGCCATGCAGGTAGCCAAGAGACCCAGTACTTC.

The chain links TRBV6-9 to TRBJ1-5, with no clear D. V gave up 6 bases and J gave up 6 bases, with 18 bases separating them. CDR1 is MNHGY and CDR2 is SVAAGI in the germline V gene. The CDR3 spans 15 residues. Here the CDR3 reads CASSLIGFCVQPQHF. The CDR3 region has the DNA TGTGCCAGCAGCCTCATAGGGTTCTGCGTTCAGCCCCAGCATTTT.

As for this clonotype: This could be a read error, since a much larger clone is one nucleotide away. The DNA of the CDR3 is TGTGCCAGCAGTTCCGGGGGGTCAGGGAATAAGCAGTTCTTC. Amino acids: CASSSGGSGNKQFF. The J gene is TRBJ2-1, the V gene TRBV27, with TRBD2 identical over 7 bases. The germline V gene encodes CDR1 MNHEY and CDR2 SMNVEV (reference sequence). The CDR3 spans 14 residues. Unmatched junction bases numbered 11, after V lost 4 bases and J lost 11 bases.

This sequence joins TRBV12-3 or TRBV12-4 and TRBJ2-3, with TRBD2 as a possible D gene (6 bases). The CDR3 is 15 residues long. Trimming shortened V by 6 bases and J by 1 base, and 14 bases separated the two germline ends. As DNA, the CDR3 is TGTGCCAGCAGCCCCCTCCCGGGGGGCACAGATACGCAGTATTTT. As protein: CASSPLPGGTDTQYF.

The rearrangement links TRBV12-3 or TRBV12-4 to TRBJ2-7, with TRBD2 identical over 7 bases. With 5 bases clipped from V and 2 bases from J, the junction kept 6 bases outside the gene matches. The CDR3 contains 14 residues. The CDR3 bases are TGTGCCAGCAGTCCATGGGGAGGGGCCTACGAGCAGTACTTC. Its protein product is CASSPWGGAYEQYF.

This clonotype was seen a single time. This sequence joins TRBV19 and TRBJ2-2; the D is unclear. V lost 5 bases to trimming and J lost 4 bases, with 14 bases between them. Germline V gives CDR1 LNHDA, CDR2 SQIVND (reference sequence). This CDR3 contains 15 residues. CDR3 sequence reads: CASSYQALGTGELFF. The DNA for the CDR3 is TGTGCCAGTAGTTATCAGGCCTTGGGCACCGGGGAGCTGTTTTTT.

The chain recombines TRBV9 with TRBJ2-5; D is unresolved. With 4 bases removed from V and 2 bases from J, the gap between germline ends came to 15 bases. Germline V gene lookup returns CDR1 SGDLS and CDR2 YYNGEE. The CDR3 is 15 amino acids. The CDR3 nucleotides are TGTGCCAGCAGCTCGCCCTCATATGGGCAAGAGACCCAGTACTTC. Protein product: CASSSPSYGQETQYF.

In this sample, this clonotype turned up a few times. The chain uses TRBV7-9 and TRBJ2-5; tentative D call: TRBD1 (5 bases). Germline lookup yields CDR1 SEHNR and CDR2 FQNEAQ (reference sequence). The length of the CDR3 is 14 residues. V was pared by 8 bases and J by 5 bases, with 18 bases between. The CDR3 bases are TGTGCCAGCGGCCGGGTTGGGGCCTGGGAGACCCAGTACTTC. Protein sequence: CASGRVGAWETQYF. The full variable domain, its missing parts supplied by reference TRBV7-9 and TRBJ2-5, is DTGVSQNPRHKITKRGQNVTFRCDPISEHNRLYWYRQTLGQGPEFLTYFQNEAQLEKSRLLSDRFSAERPKGSFSTLEIQRTEQGDSAMYLCASGRVGAWETQYFGPGTRLLVL.

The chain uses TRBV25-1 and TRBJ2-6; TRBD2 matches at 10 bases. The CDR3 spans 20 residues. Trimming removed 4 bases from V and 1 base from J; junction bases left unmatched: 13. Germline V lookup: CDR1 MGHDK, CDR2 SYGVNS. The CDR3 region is CASSASGGVHSSSGANVLTF. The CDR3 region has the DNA TGTGCCAGCAGTGCCAGCGGGGGGGTCCACAGCAGTTCTGGGGCCAACGTCCTGACTTTC.

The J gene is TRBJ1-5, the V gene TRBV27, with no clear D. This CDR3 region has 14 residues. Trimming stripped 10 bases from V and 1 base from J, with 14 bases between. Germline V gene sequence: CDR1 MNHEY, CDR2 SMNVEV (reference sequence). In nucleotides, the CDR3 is TGTGCCACCCGGGGAGAAGGAAGCAATCAGCCCCAGCATTTT. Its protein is CATRGEGSNQPQHF.